This T cell receptor (beta chain) was observed in a study of cytomegalovirus exposure and HLA in healthy donors (dated by TCRdb to the late 2010s). About the investigation overall: According to an earlier analysis of 450 to 650 of the donors, 200 million or so T cells yielded roughly 110 million unique TCR beta sequences and less than 300 Gb of sequence data. In addition to the first cohort of 650 to 800 subjects, a separate validation cohort of 130 or so different subjects was used. Among roughly 400 genotyped donors of the cohort, an average of 235,054 unique TCR beta nucleotide sequences were sequenced per donor, roughly 18% of them non-productive. The study aimed to test whether signatures of past pathogen exposure could be identified by cataloging public T cell receptors. To predict cytomegalovirus infection status, the study combined high-throughput TCR immunosequencing, statistical association of individual TCRs with disease status, and machine learning. The number of donors typed differed by locus, with 629-630 for A, B, C, DRB1 and DQB1, roughly 520 for DQA1, 600 to 610 for DPA1, and under 490 for DPB1. Roughly 5 DR-DQ haplotypes were handled as single units for association and clustering, since linkage in the cohort was strong. Both class I and class II loci were covered by HLA typing, at four-digit resolution. The later analysis used no new phenotypic data to find candidate immune exposures, relying instead on TCR beta sequences and their occurrence across donors. The T cell repertoires of around 730 subjects were profiled by immunosequencing and related to cytomegalovirus serostatus. Alongside the repertoire data, information on donor age, sex, ethnicity and CMV serostatus was compiled. To study patterns of TCR occurrence, a later analysis re-analyzed previously published TCR beta repertoires from more than 550 donors and added high-resolution HLA genotyping. The genetic ancestry cluster associated with self-reported Caucasian donors included 70% to 85% of the 300 to 450 genotyped donors. A later genetic analysis took genome-wide SNP genotypes for about 55% of the roughly 700 donors and used that subset as a discovery cohort. Approximately 310 gigabases of sequencing data and approximately 91 million unique TCR sequences made up an early release that covered about 640 HLA-typed donors. To decide whether each TCR beta V gene segment behaved as functional or pseudogenic, an earlier analysis of fewer than 750 of the donors relied on high-throughput TCR beta sequencing. All discovery cohort repertoires had been generated on a single sequencing platform. Points the paper makes about the study in general: Most TCR sequences were seen in very few donors, while some public TCRs were found in many individuals. According to a later analysis, most CMV-associated TCR beta chains appeared to be HLA-restricted, and the HLA associations seemed to be driven largely by CMV exposure. In an earlier analysis of 587 of the donors, most TCR beta V segments appeared in productive rearrangements about 87% or about 30% of the time, broadly matching IMGT annotations. The study listed 150 to 200 TCR beta chains as associated with cytomegalovirus. The 87-base-pair reads could not distinguish some IMGT-functional V segments, including TRBV6-2 and TRBV6-3, so those segments were excluded. V-gene and J-gene trimming of TCR beta chains was associated with a missense DCLRE1C variant in a later genetic analysis, and the association was replicated in an independent cohort. For the cohort, immune exposure information was limited to CMV serostatus. Roughly uniform sequencing depth across donors was assumed in presence/absence analyses, although this assumption may not hold. Roughly 15 rarely observed V segments, including chromosome 9 orphons, were excluded from the earlier analysis of several hundred of the donors because counts were too low. Cytomegalovirus status was reported to be diagnosed by the classifier with high specificity and sensitivity in both the original and validation cohorts. Assigning TCR associations to individual alleles was difficult when HLA alleles, especially DR and DQ, strongly co-occurred. In a later analysis, the rate of TCR association differed among HLA loci, with DRB1 alleles having the most associated TCRs and HLA-C alleles having the fewest. A further reported finding was that TCR beta sequences accurately predicted the HLA-A and HLA-B alleles for most subjects in the first cohort. According to a later analysis, parvovirus B19, influenza, CMV and Epstein-Barr virus appeared linked to several top co-occurrence clusters. Because HLA typing was unavailable for some donors at each locus, only the typed subset was used in association tests. In vitro tests confirmed that a few of the cytomegalovirus-associated TCR beta chains recognize cytomegalovirus antigens. Correlated functional status among segregating V segments might reflect linkage disequilibrium, but an unknown experimental factor could not be ruled out. The sequencing pipeline was judged likely to have produced a cluster of highly shared sequence variants as a technical artifact. This cohort had only TCR beta chains sequenced, and the lack of alpha or paired-chain data limited which features could be detected. A later analysis found that HLA-associated TCR beta chains were more clonally expanded and had lower generation probabilities than equally common non-associated chains. Specific HLA alleles were associated with around 18,000 TCR beta sequences at a false discovery rate of 0.05 in a later analysis. According to a later genetic analysis, donors in an Asian-associated ancestry cluster had fewer N-insertions in productive TCRs than the approximately 650-donor mean. The authors suggested that the approach could potentially be extended to other disease states and immunological phenotypes.

The library was prepared using the immunoSEQ multiplex PCR assay. For the multiplex PCR, a mixture combining 60 forward primers for TCR Vbeta segments and 13 reverse primers for TCR Jbeta segments was used. The CDR3 region of rearranged TCR beta genes was amplified from genomic DNA by a multiplex PCR assay. Amplified TCR beta libraries were sequenced as 87-base-pair reads on the Illumina HiSeq System. The original pipeline was this. A later analysis tallied roughly 78 million unique TCR beta chains across the approximately 670 repertoires, and around 10 million of those chains were shared by two or more donors. To remove PCR and sequencing errors, raw reads were error-corrected and collapsed into unique sequences using a nearest-neighbor algorithm that merged closely related sequences. V, D and J gene segments were assigned by aligning CDR3 sequences to IMGT reference sequences. For a sequence to be retained, a match of at least six nucleotides was required to both a V gene segment and a J gene segment. Rearrangements were classified as productive when the CDR3 lacked stop codons and remained in frame with V and J, and all other rearrangements were classified as non-productive. Following IMGT convention, CDR3 was defined as the stretch from the second conserved V-encoded cysteine up to the conserved J-encoded phenylalanine. In an earlier analysis of roughly 610 of the donors, sequences lacking an unambiguous match to a single V gene segment were excluded. An earlier analysis of about 590 of the donors classified V segments as functional when productive rearrangements were above 56.7% and as segregating when the standard deviation between donors was above 5%. A statistical classification framework was built for diagnosing cytomegalovirus status from the catalog of TCR beta chain sequences. In a later analysis, TCR nucleotide sequences were compared against IMGT/GENE-DB human TR gene sequences so that V and J genes could be assigned. In a later analysis, CDR3 sequences and most-parsimonious VDJ recombination scenarios were assigned using the TCRdist pipeline. In a later analysis, every TCR beta chain was defined by the combination of its CDR3 amino acid sequence and its V-gene family, and reads without a unique V-gene family were dropped. In a later analysis, 450 to 600 highly shared, low-generation-probability nucleotide sequences were removed to address suspected cross-contamination and a sequencing artifact. In a later analysis, a clonal expansion index was calculated for each public chain from normalized within-repertoire ranks of inferred template counts. In a later analysis, generation probabilities were computed using a VDJ recombination model fitted to out-of-frame rearrangements, and the results were checked against IGoR. Hypergeometric tests were used in a later analysis to score TCR-TCR, TCR-HLA and TCR-CMV co-occurrence, with a repertoire-size bias correction applied to the TCR pairs. In a later analysis, false discovery rates were estimated by permuting HLA or CMV assignments 20 times. In a later analysis, co-occurring TCRs were grouped using DBSCAN, with TCRdist sequence similarity added in when clustering inside HLA-allele-positive subsets. Repertoires with fewer than 30,000 or more than 120,000 public chains were left out of co-occurrence clustering, as were several repertoires with anomalous nucleotide sharing. TCRdb took this table from immuneACCESS and kept in-frame rearrangements with V and J called. Such tables lack part of the clones; where checked against another copy, unresolved V genes explain under half of the gap, and the rest is unexplained. V and J calls and clone size are copied from that table; D and trimming were computed from the DNA. This sample lists about 130,000 clones; approximately 70% were detected once. The ten largest clonotypes hold around 1.6% of the sample.

The CDR3 runs 18 residues from the cysteine to the phenylalanine. Just the 54-base CDR3 DNA is kept, in frame starting at base 1. Trimming at the junction amounts to 3 bases on V and 4 bases on J, and the germline ends lie 21 bases apart. The germline V gene (reference sequence) yields LNHDA for CDR1 and SQIVND for CDR2. The cohort comprised around 690 healthy bone marrow donors. At the time of sampling, every cohort member was nominally healthy, though immune exposures that went unrecorded were likely present. CMV serostatus was recorded as positive for some 300 and negative for about 50% of the 666 cohort members, whereas no CMV serostatus was recorded for the donor in question. A peripheral blood sample was provided by each donor, and peripheral blood mononuclear cells were used for TCR beta sequencing. The Qiagen DNeasy Blood Extraction Kit was used to extract genomic DNA from the blood cell samples.

To note about this clone: The target of this receptor is not known. One base away there is no much larger clone; base qualities are not given.

This sequence uses TRBV19 and TRBJ2-2; TRBD2 is perhaps the D gene, given 5 matching bases. Sequencing was carried out using PBMCs. The sequence derives from a human donor in good health. The bases read TGTGCCAGTAGTATGGAAAGGGAGCGACTGCGAGTCACCGGGGAGCTGTTTTTT. Its amino acids are CASSMERERLRVTGELFF.